These 16 T cell receptor beta chains were all obtained from the same sample, sequenced in a study of shared clonotypes between healthy human individuals. Here immunoSEQ multiplex PCR was the method, and the copy in TCRdb shows in-frame clones only, minus some. The sample yields fewer than 850,000 clones, about 78% seen once. Specimen: memory CD4+ T cells sorted from blood. Subset noted: CD45RA-negative fraction. The origin of the receptors is a woman aged 25 to 39 in good health.

This chain links TRBV27 with TRBJ2-1; D not certain. Per germline, CDR1 MNHEY and CDR2 SMNVEV (reference sequence). V was pared by 6 bases and J by 9 bases, with 24 bases between. The CDR3 spans 16 residues. CDR3 region: CASSPRRLDRIVEQFF. The CDR3 coding sequence is TGTGCCAGCAGCCCGCGGCGGCTAGATCGGATTGTTGAGCAGTTCTTC.

The J gene is TRBJ1-2, the V gene TRBV6-1; possible D gene TRBD1, 5 bases. Germline V gene data show CDR1 as MNHNS and CDR2 as SASEGT. The CDR3 contains 16 residues. Trimming pared 4 bases from V and 6 bases from J, leaving 21 bases between. CDR3 DNA: TGTGCCAGCAGTGTAAGAATAAGGACACCCTGGGATGGCTACACCTTC. It translates to CASSVRIRTPWDGYTF.

In DNA form, the CDR3 reads TGTGCCAGCAGCACAAGCGACAGGGGGCTTCTCTATGGCTACACCTTC. It codes for CASSTSDRGLLYGYTF. The chain couples TRBV9 to TRBJ1-2, with 10 bases lining up with TRBD1. J lost 4 bases, V lost 4 bases, and 10 bases had no gene match. Germline assignment: CDR1 SGDLS and CDR2 YYNGEE. The CDR3 has 16 residues.

The chain is built from TRBV30 and TRBJ2-5, with TRBD2 identical over 9 bases. The better agreement between TRBJ2-7 and the DNA end casts doubt on the J call. The CDR3 runs 14 residues. The germline V gene encodes CDR1 GTSNPN and CDR2 SVGIG (reference sequence). This chain's CDR3 is CAWSVFWTSDEQYF. The CDR3 DNA is TGTGCCTGGAGTGTATTTTGGACTAGCGACGAGCAGTACTTC.

This clone was counted between two and nine times. The V gene is TRBV4-1, the J gene TRBJ1-2; D gene ambiguous. Germline V gene lookup returns CDR1 MGHRA and CDR2 YSYEKL. V shed 0 bases and J shed 4 bases, with 9 bases lying between them. The CDR3 is made up of 14 amino acids. CDR3: CASSQDERGYGYTF. The CDR3 DNA is TGCGCCAGCAGCCAAGATGAAAGAGGCTATGGCTACACCTTC.

This chain joins TRBV28 and TRBJ2-1; 12 bases line up with TRBD2. The CDR3 has 15 amino acids. V lost 6 bases and J lost 7; bases outside the gene matches: 7. Germline V gene lookup returns CDR1 MDHEN and CDR2 SYDVKM. CDR3 bases: TGTGCCAGCAGCCTAGCGGGAGGGCCACTGAATGAGCAGTTCTTC. It translates to CASSLAGGPLNEQFF.

The chain links TRBV6-5 to TRBJ2-7, with D perhaps TRBD1 or TRBD2 (6 bases each). CDR1 and CDR2 (germline): MNHEY, SVGAGI. Trimming cost V 8 bases and J 2 bases, with 13 bases left between them. The CDR3 loop spans 13 amino acids. The chain's CDR3 is CASWRGEAYEQYF. CDR3 nucleotides: TGTGCCAGCTGGAGGGGGGAAGCCTACGAGCAGTACTTC.

The CDR3 is CASSPRTAALGEQFF. The CDR3 DNA follows: TGTGCCAGCAGCCCCAGGACTGCCGCCTTAGGGGAGCAGTTCTTC. The chain combines TRBV11-2 with TRBJ2-1; the D gene is possibly TRBD2 (5 bases). In germline, CDR1 is SGHAT, CDR2 FQNNGV. The CDR3 has 15 residues. Trimming took off 5 bases at V and 10 bases at J, with 21 bases between the two ends. Looking up the rest from reference TRBV11-2 and TRBJ2-1 gives the full variable domain: EAGVAQSPRYKIIEKRQSVAFWCNPISGHATLYWYQQILGQGPKLLIQFQNNGVVDDSQLPKDRFSAERLKGVDSTLKIQPAKLEDSAVYLCASSPRTAALGEQFFGPGTRLTVL.

The chain carries TRBV7-2 and TRBJ2-7; D is perhaps TRBD2 (6 bases). The V gene's germline CDR1 is SGHTA and CDR2 FQGNSA. CDR3 length: 14 residues. V lost 5 bases, J lost 4 bases, and 15 bases lay in between. In nucleotides, the CDR3 is TGTGCCAGCAGCCCTGGCGGGACTTCTTACGAGCAGTACTTC. Protein: CASSPGGTSYEQYF. Variable domain in full (rest from reference TRBV7-2 and TRBJ2-7): GAGVSQSPSNKVTEKGKDVELRCDPISGHTALYWYRQSLGQGLEFLIYFQGNSAPDKSGLPSDRFSAERTGGSVSTLTIQRTQQEDSAVYLCASSPGGTSYEQYFGPGTRLTVT.

This clone was observed many times. The rearrangement joins TRBV20-1 to TRBJ2-3; 11 bases align to TRBD2. Germline V gives CDR1 DFQATT, CDR2 SNEGSKA (reference sequence). The length of the CDR3 is 11 residues. The V and J ends lost 5 bases and 13 bases, in that order; junction bases with no gene match: 5. CDR3 coding DNA: TGCAGTGCTTATCAACTAGCGGGAGAGTATTTT. This sequence encodes CSAYQLAGEYF.

This clone was detected only a few times. This chain links TRBV4-1 with TRBJ1-4; TRBD1 is a possible D gene (6 bases). Germline V CDR1 and CDR2: MGHRA, YSYEKL. The V end lost 3 bases, the J end lost 4 bases, and 24 bases lay between the germline ends. CDR3 length equals 19 residues. CDR3 in DNA: TGCGCCAGCAGCCACGAGGCACAGGGAGTAGGATGGGATAATGAAAAACTGTTTTTT. Residues: CASSHEAQGVGWDNEKLFF.

The chain uses TRBV5-6 and TRBJ2-5; 10 nucleotides match TRBD2. Germline lookup yields CDR1 SGHDT and CDR2 YYEEEE. The CDR3 contains 16 residues. J was trimmed by 11 bases and V by 2 bases; bases with no gene match: 15. The chain's CDR3 is CASSFAEFSGRTAQYF. The CDR3 DNA reads TGTGCCAGCAGCTTCGCCGAATTTAGCGGGAGGACCGCGCAGTACTTC.

The chain combines TRBV7-6 with TRBJ2-6; no definite D call. Germline V gene data show CDR1 as SGHVS and CDR2 as FNYEAQ. The CDR3 is 16 residues long. V was clipped by 1 base and J by 2 bases, with 9 bases between them. Here the CDR3 reads CASSLGSWAGANVLTF. The CDR3, as DNA: TGTGCCAGCAGCTTAGGGAGTTGGGCTGGGGCCAACGTCCTGACTTTC.

As concerns this clone: This same CDR3 is encoded by further DNA sequences in the sample. This chain connects TRBV6-5 to TRBJ2-1; D might be TRBD1 (6 bases). Germline lookup yields CDR1 MNHEY and CDR2 SVGAGI. The CDR3 spans 15 residues. Trimming left V 6 bases short and J 0 bases short, with 12 bases between. The CDR3 spells CASSPRGSSYNEQFF. The CDR3, as DNA: TGTGCCAGCAGCCCCAGGGGCAGCTCCTACAATGAGCAGTTCTTC.

The chain has TRBV25-1 and TRBJ2-7, with 7 bases aligning to TRBD2. CDR3 size: 14 residues. Trimming took 4 bases from V and 5 from J; bases not matched to a gene: 8. Germline assignment: CDR1 MGHDK and CDR2 SYGVNS. The CDR3 loop is CASSAPRESNEQYF. CDR3 sequence (DNA): TGTGCCAGCAGTGCTCCGCGGGAGTCGAACGAGCAGTACTTC.

V usage is TRBV29-1 and J usage is TRBJ2-3; 7 bases agree with TRBD1. The V segment lost 4 bases and the J segment 0 bases; nucleotides outside the gene matches: 4. CDR1 and CDR2 (germline): SQVTM, ANQGSEA. The CDR3 consists of 14 residues. DNA of the CDR3: TGCAGCGTTGGACAGGGTGCTAGCACAGATACGCAGTATTTT. Protein: CSVGQGASTDTQYF.